This TCR beta chain is from a study of blood T cell repertoires in COVID-19. Across the study: Samples came from the United States, Italy and Spain, spanning acute and convalescent COVID-19. In each case, the material was cDNA or gDNA derived from T cells, B-cell-depleted T cells, or PBMCs.

Trimming took 5 bases from V and 5 from J; bases not matched to a gene: 4. The germline CDR1 and CDR2 sequences are MNHNY and SVGAGI (reference sequence). The CDR3 is made up of 15 amino acids. In the authors' methods: Reference gene primer amplification in the assay estimated nucleated cell counts. Method: immunoSEQ multiplex PCR; TCRdb's copy keeps in-frame clones and lacks some. That table is the source of V, J and clone size, and D and trimming were worked out from the DNA. The sample consists of 90,000 to 150,000 clones, around 88% of them appearing once. The sequencing input was peripheral blood. The chain joins TRBV6-6 to TRBJ1-4; TRBD1 matches 11 bases. The source of this sequence is a human donor with acute or convalescent COVID-19. The donor label of this sample is uncertain. The CDR3: CASSDGTGGNEKLFF. The CDR3 DNA is TGTGCCAGCAGTGACGGGACAGGGGGAAATGAAAAACTGTTTTTT.